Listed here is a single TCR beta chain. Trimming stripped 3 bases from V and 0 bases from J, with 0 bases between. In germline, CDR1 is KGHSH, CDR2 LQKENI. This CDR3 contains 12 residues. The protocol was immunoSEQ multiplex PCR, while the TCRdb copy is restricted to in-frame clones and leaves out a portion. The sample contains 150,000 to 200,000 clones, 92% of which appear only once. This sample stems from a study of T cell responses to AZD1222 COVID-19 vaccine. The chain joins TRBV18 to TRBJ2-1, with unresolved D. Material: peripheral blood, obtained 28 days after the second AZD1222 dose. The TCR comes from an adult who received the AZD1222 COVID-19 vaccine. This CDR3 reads CASSPSYNEQFF. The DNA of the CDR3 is TGTGCCAGCTCACCCTCCTACAATGAGCAGTTCTTC.